Following are 32 T cell receptor beta chains from one sample sequenced in a study of blood T cells in healthy people across ages. It was with a sample-barcoded 5' primer and a J-beta primer mix that a second PCR of roughly 7 to 12 cycles was run. MiXCR was run by TCRdb on the 5' RACE reads, yielding one entry per CDR3 protein. The data show about 1,500,000 distinct CDR3 sequences, approximately 40% seen once. The sequencing sample was made of blood. These receptors were collected from a woman under 30 in good health.

This rearrangement joins TRBV7-3 to TRBJ2-1, with D possibly called TRBD1 or TRBD2 (5 bases each). Germline values: CDR1 SGHTA, CDR2 FQGTGA. V was cut by 5 bases and J by 13 bases, with 18 bases left in between. This CDR3 contains 13 residues. The chain's CDR3 is CASSLTQGETQFF. The DNA for the CDR3 is TGTGCCAGCAGCCTGACACAAGGGGAGACCCAGTTCTTC.

V usage is TRBV3-1 and J usage is TRBJ2-7, with unresolved D. CDR1 LGHDT and CDR2 YNNKEL come from the germline V gene (reference sequence). The CDR3 has 16 residues. Trimming took 0 bases from V and 2 from J, leaving 14 bases between them. The CDR3 DNA reads TGTGCCAGCAGCCAAGATGTAGTCCGGCGGACCTACGAGCAGTACTTC. Protein product: CASSQDVVRRTYEQYF.

This clonotype was counted between two and nine times. The rearrangement links TRBV20-1 to TRBJ1-1; D uncertain. This CDR3 is built from 12 residues. Per the germline V gene, CDR1 is DFQATT and CDR2 is SNEGSKA (reference sequence). The germline V and J ends were trimmed by 6 bases and 1 base, with 9 bases remaining between them. CDR3 in amino acids: CSATEQNTEAFF. The CDR3 DNA reads as TGCAGTGCCACTGAGCAGAACACTGAAGCTTTCTTT.

This clonotype has a handful of counts. The chain joins TRBV2 to TRBJ2-1; 8 bases are a match to TRBD2. Germline-derived CDR1 and CDR2 are SNHLY and FYNNEI. This CDR3 is built from 17 residues. Germline trimming cut 3 bases from V and 1 base from J; bases unmatched to any gene: 8. CDR3 bases: TGTGCCAGCAGTGACGCCCACACTAGCGGATCCTACAATGAGCAGTTCTTC. Protein product: CASSDAHTSGSYNEQFF.

This chain uses TRBV7-2 with TRBJ2-3; tentatively, D is TRBD2 (5 bases). Germline CDR1 SGHTA, CDR2 FQGNSA. Trimming cost V 5 bases and J 8 bases, with 17 bases left between them. The CDR3 extends over 14 amino acids. CDR3 residues: CASSTGGPSSTQYF. CDR3 coding DNA: TGTGCCAGCAGCACCGGAGGACCATCAAGTACGCAGTATTTT.

This chain links TRBV7-3 with TRBJ2-1, with TRBD2 matching over 13 bases. CDR1 is SGHTA, CDR2 FQGTGA, per germline. The CDR3 contains 16 residues. Losses at the gene ends were 4 bases for V and 7 bases for J; bases not matched to a gene: 7. The CDR3 DNA reads as TGTGCCAGCAGCTCCCGGACTAGCGGGAGAGGGAATGAGCAGTTCTTC. This sequence encodes CASSSRTSGRGNEQFF.

This clonotype was picked up a small number of times. The V and J genes are TRBV11-2 and TRBJ2-7; TRBD2 matches at 10 bases. CDR3 size: 17 residues. Germline assignment: CDR1 SGHAT and CDR2 FQNNGV. The trim removed 4 bases at V and 3 bases at J, leaving 12 bases unmatched. The CDR3 coding sequence is TGTGCCAGCAGCTCTTTAGGTGCTAGCGGGAGCTTCTACGAGCAGTACTTC. This sequence encodes CASSSLGASGSFYEQYF.

This clonotype was counted only a few times. DNA of the CDR3: TGTGCCAGCAGTTCCCGACGGAGTGACTACGAGCAGTACTTC. This gives the protein CASSSRRSDYEQYF. This chain joins TRBV27 and TRBJ2-7, with D uncertain. V was pared by 4 bases and J by 3 bases, with 13 bases between. Germline CDR1 MNHEY, CDR2 SMNVEV (reference sequence). This CDR3 region has 14 residues.

This clonotype came up a few times. The gene calls are TRBV4-1 and TRBJ2-7, with 7 nucleotides matching TRBD1. This CDR3 comprises 15 residues. Germline CDR1 MGHRA, CDR2 YSYEKL. Trimming removed 0 bases from V and 3 bases from J; junction bases left unmatched: 5. The CDR3: CASSQEGRGYYEQYF. The CDR3 coding sequence is TGCGCCAGCAGCCAAGAGGGCAGGGGGTACTACGAGCAGTACTTC.

The chain couples TRBV28 to TRBJ2-7, with a possible D match to TRBD1 (6 bases). This CDR3 is 11 amino acids long. Trimming pared 10 bases from V and 5 bases from J, leaving 12 bases between. Germline lookup yields CDR1 MDHEN and CDR2 SYDVKM. The DNA of the CDR3 is TGTGCCACCCGACAGGTGGACGAGCAGTACTTC. As protein: CATRQVDEQYF.

V gene TRBV29-1 combines with J gene TRBJ1-1; D not certain. Between the trimmed V and J ends, which lost 6 bases and 3 bases, there was a span of 11 bases. Germline CDR1 is SQVTM and CDR2 is ANQGSEA. This CDR3 has 12 residues. CDR3 residues: CSVAGDYTEAFF. CDR3 nucleotides: TGCAGCGTAGCAGGCGATTACACTGAAGCTTTCTTT.

There are a few counts of this clonotype. The chain combines TRBV27 with TRBJ1-1, with D unclear. The germline CDR1 and CDR2 sequences are MNHEY and SMNVEV (reference sequence). V lost 6 bases to trimming and J lost 4 bases, with 18 bases between them. The CDR3 covers 15 residues. This chain's CDR3 is CASSKSHDLLTEAFF. CDR3 DNA sequence: TGTGCCAGCAGCAAGAGTCACGACTTGCTCACTGAAGCTTTCTTT.

There are a few counts of this clonotype. CDR3 DNA sequence: TGTGCCAGCAACCGGGGGGGTGACTATGGCTACACCTTC. This codes for CASNRGGDYGYTF. V gene TRBV6-6 combines with J gene TRBJ1-2, with D possibly being TRBD1 (5 bases). CDR3 length equals 13 residues. Germline V gene data show CDR1 as MNHNY and CDR2 as SVGAGI (reference sequence). The V end lost 7 bases, the J end lost 3 bases, and 12 bases lay between the germline ends.

This clonotype was counted once. This chain uses TRBV5-6 with TRBJ1-6, with 9 bases lining up with TRBD1. The germline CDR1 and CDR2 sequences are SGHDT and YYEEEE. Trimming at V came to 1 base and at J to 10 bases, leaving 3 bases not matched to a gene. The CDR3 consists of 14 residues. The CDR3 loop reads CASSLRDRGSPLHF. For the CDR3, the DNA is TGTGCCAGCAGCTTGAGAGACAGGGGGTCACCCCTCCACTTT.

This chain connects TRBV7-6 to TRBJ1-2, with 10 bases fitting TRBD1. The germline V gene encodes CDR1 SGHVS and CDR2 FNYEAQ. The CDR3 sequence is 15 residues long. V lost 4 bases and J lost 6; bases outside the gene matches: 8. DNA of the CDR3: TGTGCCAGCAGCTCAGGACAGGGGGGACGGGATGGCTACACCTTC. The encoded protein is CASSSGQGGRDGYTF.

This clonotype has a single count. The J gene is TRBJ1-2, the V gene TRBV20-1; 8 bases match TRBD1. The CDR3 runs to 13 residues. Germline values: CDR1 DFQATT, CDR2 SNEGSKA (reference sequence). Trimming took 3 bases from V and 7 from J; bases not matched to a gene: 7. The CDR3 region is CSASSQGASGYTF. The CDR3 region has the DNA TGCAGTGCTAGCTCTCAGGGGGCGTCTGGCTACACCTTC.

The chain recombines TRBV20-1 with TRBJ1-6; D gene ambiguous. This CDR3 region has 12 residues. Deletions cut 2 bases from V and 10 bases from J, with 9 bases between. Germline V gives CDR1 DFQATT, CDR2 SNEGSKA (reference sequence). In nucleotides, the CDR3 is TGCAGTGCTAGACTCCGGTCCTCACCCCTCCACTTT. This sequence encodes CSARLRSSPLHF.

The chain uses TRBV20-1 and TRBJ2-7; 9 nucleotides line up with TRBD2. Germline V gives CDR1 DFQATT, CDR2 SNEGSKA (reference sequence). CDR3 size: 12 residues. V shed 7 bases and J 3 bases; nucleotides not matched to a gene: 4. The CDR3 loop reads CSVASGVYEQYF. The CDR3 DNA reads TGCAGTGTAGCTAGCGGGGTCTACGAGCAGTACTTC.

The J gene is TRBJ1-6, the V gene TRBV2, with D unclear. The CDR3 totals 15 residues. V lost 6 bases and J lost 0, with 9 bases in between. Germline V CDR1 and CDR2: SNHLY, FYNNEI. The CDR3 sequence: CASRMGSSYNSPLHF. The CDR3 DNA is TGTGCCAGCAGGATGGGGAGCTCCTATAATTCACCCCTCCACTTT.

The V and J genes are TRBV6-1 and TRBJ2-1; D is undetermined. Per the germline V gene, CDR1 is MNHNS and CDR2 is SASEGT. Trimming left V 4 bases short and J 13 bases short, with 11 bases between. The CDR3 is made up of 11 amino acids. The CDR3 DNA reads as TGTGCCAGCAGTGTCGGAGCGACTCAGTTCTTC. Translation: CASSVGATQFF.

The chain employs TRBV9 and TRBJ2-7, with D perhaps TRBD1 (5 bases). The germline V and J ends were trimmed by 0 bases and 7 bases, with 14 bases remaining between them. This CDR3 has 14 residues. CDR1 SGDLS and CDR2 YYNGEE come from the germline V gene. CDR3 DNA sequence: TGTGCCAGCAGCGTAGAAGTACTGGACAATGAGCAGTACTTC. Residues: CASSVEVLDNEQYF.

With respect to this clonotype: A single base separates this from a much larger clone, so it may be a read error. The chain links TRBV29-1 to TRBJ2-1; D is uncertain. Matching the DNA end better, TRBJ2-7 makes the J call doubtful. The CDR3 runs to 12 residues. Germline V gene lookup returns CDR1 SQVTM and CDR2 ANQGSEA. In DNA form, the CDR3 reads TGCAGCGCCCAACGACTGGCAAATGAGCAGTACTTC. As protein: CSAQRLANEQYF.

This clonotype was found a few times. V usage is TRBV20-1 and J usage is TRBJ2-3, with 14 bases identical to TRBD2. The V and J ends lost 3 bases and 11 bases, in that order; junction bases with no gene match: 13. Germline CDR1 reads DFQATT; CDR2 reads SNEGSKA (reference sequence). The CDR3 is made up of 16 amino acids. CDR3 in DNA: TGCAGTGCTAGGACGGGACTAGCGGGGGCTCCGGGGAGGCAGTATTTT. It encodes CSARTGLAGAPGRQYF.

A few counts support this clonotype. The chain is built from TRBV14 and TRBJ2-7; 8 positions match TRBD1. Germline assignment: CDR1 SGHDN and CDR2 FVKESK. The CDR3 runs 16 residues. V lost 4 bases to trimming and J lost 0 bases; unmatched junction nucleotides: 8. DNA of the CDR3: TGTGCCAGCAGCCTACTGACAGGGGTCGCCTCCTACGAGCAGTACTTC. This gives the protein CASSLLTGVASYEQYF. Using reference TRBV14 and TRBJ2-7 for the parts outside the CDR3, the full variable domain is EAGVTQFPSHSVIEKGQTVTLRCDPISGHDNLYWYRRVMGKEIKFLLHFVKESKQDESGMPNNRFLAERTGGTYSTLKVQPAELEDSGVYFCASSLLTGVASYEQYFGPGTRLTVT.

V is TRBV6-5 and J is TRBJ2-3; the D is unclear. Germline CDR1 is MNHEY and CDR2 is SVGAGI. The V end was cut by 8 bases, the J end by 2 bases, with 11 bases between. The length of the CDR3 is 13 residues. The CDR3, as DNA: TGTGCCAGCGGCCTCAAGACCACAGATACGCAGTATTTT. Translation: CASGLKTTDTQYF.

The table lists this clonotype with a few counts. The chain employs TRBV2 and TRBJ2-1, with D perhaps given as TRBD1 or TRBD2 (6 bases each). The CDR3 is 14 amino acids. Trimming stripped 3 bases from V and 8 bases from J, with 14 bases between. The germline V gene has CDR1 SNHLY and CDR2 FYNNEI. This chain's CDR3 is CASSEEGGRYEQFF. CDR3 coding DNA: TGTGCCAGCAGTGAGGAGGGGGGCAGATATGAGCAGTTCTTC.

This chain links TRBV5-1 with TRBJ2-1, with a possible D match to TRBD1 (5 bases). From germline, CDR1 is SGHRS and CDR2 YFSETQ. The CDR3 is made up of 15 amino acids. V dropped 4 bases and J dropped 8 bases, with 19 bases sitting between them. The CDR3 coding sequence is TGCGCCAGCAGCCCTAGGGGCGAAAAGTTCGATGAGCAGTTCTTC. Its protein product is CASSPRGEKFDEQFF.

The gene calls are TRBV7-9 and TRBJ1-2; D might be TRBD1 (5 bases). V dropped 11 bases and J dropped 3 bases, with 19 bases sitting between them. This CDR3 contains 14 residues. Germline values: CDR1 SEHNR, CDR2 FQNEAQ (reference sequence). In DNA, the CDR3 is TGTGCCGGAACCCGGGGGGGAGGGGACTATGGCTACACCTTC. Residues: CAGTRGGGDYGYTF.

This clonotype occurred a few times. V usage is TRBV7-2 and J usage is TRBJ2-3; D might be TRBD2 (5 bases). CDR1 and CDR2 from the germline V gene are SGHTA and FQGNSA. CDR3 length: 17 amino acids. The V end lost 1 base, the J end lost 4 bases, and 18 bases lay between the germline ends. In DNA, the CDR3 is TGTGCCAGCAGCTTAGGGTCGAGCGGTGGGTGGGCAGATACGCAGTATTTT. It specifies CASSLGSSGGWADTQYF.

In DNA form, the CDR3 reads TGTGCTAGTGGTTTCCAGCGGGGGGAATGCAATGAGCAGTTCTTC. Encoded protein: CASGFQRGECNEQFF. V usage is TRBV12-5 and J usage is TRBJ2-1; 9 positions match TRBD2. This CDR3 is 15 amino acids long. J lost 6 bases, V lost 3 bases, and 6 bases had no gene match. Germline CDR1 LGHNT, CDR2 FRNRAP.

The chain couples TRBV28 to TRBJ2-7, with 7 bases matching TRBD1. The last part of the DNA fits TRBJ2-5 better; the J call may be wrong. Germline V gene lookup returns CDR1 MDHEN and CDR2 SYDVKM. This CDR3 spans 15 amino acids. The CDR3 DNA follows: TGTGCCAGCAGTTTACCGAAGACAGGGTTAAAGACCCAGTACTTC. Amino acids: CASSLPKTGLKTQYF.

This clonotype was detected a few times. The gene calls are TRBV25-1 and TRBJ2-5; D uncertain. Germline CDR1 is MGHDK and CDR2 is SYGVNS. V lost 3 bases to trimming and J lost 5 bases, with 10 bases between them. The length of the CDR3 is 13 residues. The chain's CDR3 is CASSDSFRETQYF. In DNA form, the CDR3 reads TGTGCCAGCAGTGATTCCTTTCGGGAGACCCAGTACTTC.